The rows below give T cell receptor beta chains drawn from one sample of a study of cytotoxic CD8 clonotypes in ibrutinib-treated CLL. The data were produced by immunoSEQ multiplex PCR, yet TCRdb's version contains in-frame clones alone and is incomplete. This table holds approximately 140,000 clones, 77% found once. This sample comprised PBMCs, obtained after 12 months of ibrutinib treatment. The receptors derive from a human donor with chronic lymphocytic leukemia. CDR3s include the opening cysteine and the closing phenylalanine or tryptophan. A D gene is named only where the DNA matches it firmly. Only part of the rows carry a size: once, few, many, or a class if the clone is expanded.

size	V	J	D	length	CDR3	DNA
.	TRBV7-2	TRBJ2-1	.	14	CASSSGLLFGEQFF	TGTGCCAGCAGCTCGGGACTTTTATTCGGGGAGCAGTTCTTC
.	TRBV4-1	TRBJ1-5	TRBD1	16	CASSQERGRSNQPQHF	TGCGCCAGCAGCCAAGAGAGGGGGCGAAGCAATCAGCCCCAGCATTTT
few	TRBV19	TRBJ1-2	TRBD1	12	CASRHQGACYTF	TGTGCCAGTAGACATCAGGGGGCCTGCTACACCTTC
few	TRBV19	TRBJ1-6	.	12	CASSISDSPLHF	TGTGCCAGTAGTATTTCGGATTCACCCCTCCACTTT
.	TRBV9	TRBJ1-1	TRBD1	14	CASSVVTGGTEAFF	TGTGCCAGCAGCGTAGTGACAGGGGGCACTGAAGCTTTCTTT
.	TRBV15	TRBJ1-3	.	15	CATSRERDGGNTIYF	TGTGCCACCAGCAGAGAGCGGGACGGAGGAAACACCATATATTTT
.	TRBV4-2	TRBJ1-3	.	15	CASSLDAGKGNTIYF	TGTGCCAGCAGCCTAGACGCAGGGAAAGGAAACACCATATATTTT
.	TRBV28	TRBJ1-1	.	12	CASSFLGSEAFF	TGTGCCAGCAGTTTTTTGGGTAGTGAAGCTTTCTTT
.	TRBV6-5	TRBJ1-1	TRBD1	14	CASSYSQGAVEAFF	TGTGCCAGCAGTTACTCGCAGGGGGCTGTTGAAGCTTTCTTT
many	TRBV7-6	TRBJ2-7	.	13	CASSATRGYEQYF	TGTGCCAGCAGCGCGACTAGAGGGTACGAGCAGTACTTC
.	TRBV4-3	TRBJ2-1	.	13	CASSQFGYNEQFF	TGCGCCAGCAGCCAATTTGGCTACAATGAGCAGTTCTTC
.	TRBV5-8	TRBJ2-3	TRBD2	14	CASSLGTTTDTQYF	TGTGCCAGCAGCTTAGGGACTACGACAGATACGCAGTATTTT
few	TRBV7-9	TRBJ2-7	.	14	CASSAGTLSYEQYF	TGTGCCAGCAGCGCGGGGACCCTCTCCTACGAGCAGTACTTC
.	TRBV11-2	TRBJ2-1	.	11	CASSIIHEQFF	TGTGCCAGCAGCATCATTCATGAGCAGTTCTTC
.	TRBV7-2	TRBJ2-7	.	13	CASSSMTLYEQYF	TGTGCCAGCAGCTCGATGACCCTCTACGAGCAGTACTTC
.	TRBV18	TRBJ2-1	TRBD2	16	CASSYGTSGIYNEQFF	TGTGCCAGCTCATATGGGACTAGCGGGATATACAATGAGCAGTTCTTC
.	TRBV6-5	TRBJ1-1	.	11	CASEGISEAFF	TGTGCCAGCGAGGGTATCTCTGAAGCTTTCTTT
many	TRBV5-1	TRBJ1-1	.	14	CASSRIGLNTEAFF	TGCGCCAGCAGCAGGATCGGCTTGAACACTGAAGCTTTCTTT
.	TRBV19	TRBJ1-2	.	15	CASSIELGPLYGYTF	TGTGCCAGTAGTATAGAGCTGGGGCCGCTCTATGGCTACACCTTC
.	TRBV25-1	TRBJ2-1	.	17	CASSVVRGQILPNEQFF	TGTGCCAGCAGTGTTGTCCGCGGACAGATCCTTCCCAATGAGCAGTTCTTC
.	TRBV6-5	TRBJ1-4	.	14	CASSDQGRSEKLFF	TGTGCCAGCAGTGACCAGGGGCGCAGCGAAAAACTGTTTTTT
once	TRBV7-6	TRBJ1-6	.	16	CASSPEDAGANSPLHF	TGTGCCAGCAGCCCCGAAGACGCAGGGGCCAATTCACCCCTCCACTTT
.	TRBV5-1	TRBJ1-1	.	16	CASSEMAAFMNTEAFF	TGCGCCAGCAGCGAGATGGCGGCGTTTATGAACACTGAAGCTTTCTTT
.	TRBV7-8	TRBJ1-4	.	13	CASSEEVLEKLFF	TGTGCCAGCAGCGAAGAGGTTCTGGAAAAACTGTTTTTT
.	TRBV28	TRBJ2-3	.	11	CAIQGPDTQYF	TGTGCCATACAGGGTCCAGATACGCAGTATTTT
few	TRBV5-1	TRBJ2-2	.	16	CASSLVAGADTGELFF	TGCGCCAGCAGCTTGGTGGCAGGGGCTGACACCGGGGAGCTGTTTTTT